This T cell receptor beta chain was identified in a study of technical replicates of blood from a few donors. Germline V gene lookup returns CDR1 PRHDT and CDR2 FYEKMQ (reference sequence). This CDR3 has 15 amino acids. J gave up 2 bases and V 5 bases, and 6 bases lay outside the gene matches. Here immunoSEQ multiplex PCR was the method, and the copy in TCRdb shows in-frame clones only, minus some. Of 65,000 to 80,000 clones in the sample, 98% were seen once. Sequenced input: T cells isolated from PBMCs. The clonotype comes from a human donor in good health. The chain carries TRBV13 and TRBJ2-1; TRBD2 aligns across 7 bases. CDR3 coding DNA: TGTGCCAGCAGCCGACCGGGAGGACCCTACAATGAGCAGTTCTTC. Its translation: CASSRPGGPYNEQFF.